What follows are 14 T cell receptor beta chains derived from one specimen sequenced in a study of vaccination and CD4 T cells after COVID-19. Treatment reported: roughly 10-day PBMC culture with coronavirus spike peptide pools or control peptides (ViraFEST assay). CD4+ T-cell collection from the unexposed donor predated the COVID-19 pandemic (2011-2018). The Oncomine TCR Beta short-read assay was applied to DNA of cultured CD4+ T cells. TCRdb passed the PCR reads through MiXCR, listing each CDR3 protein once. Of almost 7,500 distinct CDR3 sequences in the sample, about 31% were seen once. For these TCRs, the target antigens are not known. The specimen sequenced was CD4+ T cells from blood, cultured in vitro. All receptors come from a human donor in good health.

J is TRBJ1-5 and V is TRBV29-1, with D unresolved. The V end lost 5 bases, the J end lost 5 bases, and 13 bases lay between the germline ends. Germline CDR1 and CDR2: SQVTM and ANQGSEA. The length of the CDR3 is 13 residues. Here the CDR3 reads CSVRGGSDQPQHF. The CDR3 DNA reads TGCAGCGTTCGGGGTGGTTCGGATCAGCCCCAGCATTTT.

This clonotype was seen a handful of times. The J gene is TRBJ1-1, the V gene TRBV29-1; TRBD1 might be the D (5 bases). This CDR3 comprises 13 residues. Germline-derived CDR1 and CDR2 are SQVTM and ANQGSEA. V dropped 3 bases and J dropped 7 bases, with 15 bases sitting between them. CDR3: CSVDLRGGDEAFF. The DNA for the CDR3 is TGCAGCGTTGATTTGCGGGGGGGAGATGAAGCTTTCTTT.

The CDR3 nucleotides read TGTGCCAGCGGAGATCCTAGGGAAAAACTGTTTTTT. As protein: CASGDPREKLFF. V usage is TRBV2 and J usage is TRBJ1-4; no firm D call. The CDR3 is 12 amino acids. Per the germline V gene, CDR1 is SNHLY and CDR2 is FYNNEI. V lost 8 bases, J lost 8 bases, and 12 bases lay in between.

This clonotype came up once. V is TRBV29-1 and J is TRBJ2-1; TRBD2 matches at 7 bases. Germline CDR1 and CDR2: SQVTM and ANQGSEA. V lost 5 bases to trimming and J lost 12 bases; unmatched junction nucleotides: 13. The CDR3 consists of 13 residues. The DNA of the CDR3 is TGCAGCGTTCTGTCTAGCGGCGGGGCGGGGCAGTTCTTC. Translation gives CSVLSSGGAGQFF.

This chain uses TRBV5-6 with TRBJ2-7; possibly TRBD1 or TRBD2 for D (5 bases each). Trimming shortened V by 10 bases and J by 7 bases, and 18 bases separated the two germline ends. Germline V lookup: CDR1 SGHDT, CDR2 YYEEEE. The CDR3 spans 12 residues. CDR3 region: CAGARGVGEQYF. The CDR3 DNA reads TGTGCCGGTGCAAGGGGAGTAGGGGAGCAGTACTTC.

This clonotype has more than one count but fewer than ten. V is TRBV2 and J is TRBJ2-3, with TRBD2 matching 11 bases. Unmatched junction bases numbered 2, after V lost 5 bases and J lost 4 bases. The CDR3 sequence is 14 residues long. CDR1 is SNHLY and CDR2 is FYNNEI in the germline V gene. The CDR3 here is CASSPLAGADTQYF. The DNA of the CDR3 is TGTGCCAGCAGTCCACTAGCGGGGGCAGATACGCAGTATTTT.

The V call is TRBV7-9, the J call TRBJ1-1; D perhaps matches TRBD1 (5 bases). Germline V gives CDR1 SEHNR, CDR2 FQNEAQ (reference sequence). V was shortened by 5 bases and J by 9 bases, with 13 bases between the two germline ends. The CDR3 extends over 12 amino acids. This CDR3 reads CASSQSDRKAFF. The CDR3 coding sequence is TGTGCCAGCAGCCAAAGCGACAGAAAAGCTTTCTTT.

The V gene is TRBV6-1, the J gene TRBJ1-5; the D is unclear. This CDR3 comprises 15 residues. The V end lost 6 bases, the J end lost 7 bases, and 19 bases lay between the germline ends. Germline V lookup: CDR1 MNHNS, CDR2 SASEGT. CDR3 in DNA: TGTGCCAGCAGCCTCGGGCCTAACCTAGGGCAGCCCCAGCATTTT. Translated: CASSLGPNLGQPQHF.

This clonotype was seen a few times. The chain carries TRBV6-1 and TRBJ2-5; a weak D match, TRBD2 (7 bases). Germline loops: CDR1 MNHNS, CDR2 SASEGT. Trimming took 8 bases from V and 4 from J, leaving 17 bases between them. The CDR3 spans 14 residues. The CDR3 sequence: CASRAGAHSETQYF. In DNA form, the CDR3 reads TGTGCCAGCCGGGCGGGGGCTCACTCAGAGACCCAGTACTTC.

This clonotype was counted only a few times. V gene TRBV20-1 combines with J gene TRBJ2-7, with D possibly matching TRBD2 (6 bases). The V and J ends lost 6 bases and 6 bases respectively, with 15 bases between them. Germline CDR1 and CDR2: DFQATT and SNEGSKA (reference sequence). This CDR3 has 12 amino acids. CDR3 bases: TGCAGTGCCACCTGGGGGGTAAGCGAGCAGTACTTC. Protein sequence: CSATWGVSEQYF.

The V and J genes are TRBV19 and TRBJ1-1, with D unclear. The V and J ends lost 4 bases and 3 bases respectively, with 6 bases between them. CDR3 size: 12 residues. Germline CDR1 is LNHDA and CDR2 is SQIVND (reference sequence). The CDR3 region has the DNA TGTGCCAGTAGTAGCCTCTACACTGAAGCTTTCTTT. Encoded protein: CASSSLYTEAFF.

The V gene is TRBV6-1, the J gene TRBJ2-5; 7 bases are a match to TRBD1. The CDR3 has 15 residues. V trimming: 2 bases; J trimming: 5 bases; junction bases outside the gene matches: 8. CDR1 is MNHNS, CDR2 SASEGT, per germline. The CDR3 sequence is CASSERGDRVETQYF. As DNA, the CDR3 is TGTGCCAGCAGTGAAAGGGGCGACAGGGTTGAGACCCAGTACTTC.

This clonotype has only a few counts. The CDR3 sequence: CASSVQGATNYGYTF. For the CDR3, the DNA is TGTGCCAGCAGTGTCCAGGGGGCGACTAACTATGGCTACACCTTC. V and J are TRBV2 and TRBJ1-2, with 8 bases fitting TRBD1. CDR1 is SNHLY and CDR2 is FYNNEI in the germline V gene. Unmatched junction bases numbered 4, after V lost 4 bases and J lost 0 bases. CDR3 size: 15 residues.

This clonotype came up a few times. The chain has TRBV19 and TRBJ1-5; TRBD1 is a possible D gene (5 bases). This CDR3 region has 13 residues. Trimming took 4 bases from V and 10 from J, leaving 14 bases between them. Germline assignment: CDR1 LNHDA and CDR2 SQIVND (reference sequence). This chain's CDR3 is CASSSRGSRPQHF. CDR3 sequence (DNA): TGTGCCAGTAGTAGCCGGGGCAGTCGACCCCAGCATTTT.